This TCR beta chain originates from a study of T cells in women clearing cervical HPV infection. Overall study context: Blood came at first lesion visit for cases, post-clearance for controls. Study results and limitations: TRBV6-7 relative abundance averaged roughly 0.1% in cases and 0.15% to 0.2% in controls.

Of note for this clone: Its target is unknown. An end of the junction does not agree with germline; a read error may underlie this. The read falls 3 residues short of the CDR3 end, and the missing part is taken from the germline J gene. The identical CDR3 is also encoded by other nucleotide sequences in the sample.

CDR1 MNHEY and CDR2 SVGEGT come from the germline V gene. CDR3 size: 14 residues. TCRdb keeps only in-frame clones here, not all; method: immunoSEQ multiplex PCR. The listing records about 32,000 clones. The sequencing input was blood buffy coat. The chain couples TRBV6-2 or TRBV6-3 to TRBJ1-3, with a possible D match to TRBD1 (6 bases). The receptor was isolated from a woman aged 18-70 years with a cervical HPV16 infection that either progressed to CIN3+ or cleared (not recorded which). The sequenced CDR3 bases are TGTGCCAGCAGGGGACAATTCTCTGGAAACACG. Encoded protein: CASRGQFSGNT. The complete CDR3 reads CASRGQFSGNTIYF.